The rows below give T cell receptor beta chains drawn from one sample of a study of blood T cells in healthy people across ages. TCRdb re-called the 5' RACE reads with MiXCR, one entry per CDR3 protein. The repertoire has 650,000 to 700,000 distinct CDR3 sequences, 52% of them found once; the top ten carry approximately 12%. Input material: blood. Every receptor here comes from a woman aged 80 or over in good health. CDR3s include the opening cysteine and the closing phenylalanine or tryptophan. Each record gives: CDR3 length, D gene, V gene, J gene, clone size, CDR3 protein, CDR3 DNA. A D gene is named only where the DNA matches it firmly. The size of a clone is reported for some rows only, either as once, few or many, or as a class for expanded clones.

>16|TRBD1|TRBV5-1|TRBJ2-1|many
CASVSGTGTVYNEQFF
TGCGCCAGCGTATCGGGGACCGGGACAGTCTACAATGAGCAGTTCTTC
>14|-|TRBV9|TRBJ2-3|many
CASSVVGQGDTQYF
TGTGCCAGCAGCGTAGTAGGCCAAGGAGATACGCAGTATTTT
>13|-|TRBV3-1|TRBJ2-7|-
CASSQESSYEQYF
TGTGCCAGCAGCCAAGAATCCAGTTACGAGCAGTACTTC
>14|-|TRBV9|TRBJ1-5|few
CASSATGRFQPQHF
TGTGCCAGCAGCGCGACAGGTCGATTCCAGCCCCAGCATTTT
>14|-|TRBV25-1|TRBJ2-5|once
CASSESIGGYSQYF
TGTGCCAGCAGTGAATCTATCGGGGGCTATTCACAGTACTTC
>13|-|TRBV5-1|TRBJ1-5|-
CAGSPDPNQPQHF
TGCGCCGGCAGCCCGGACCCCAATCAGCCCCAGCATTTT
>14|TRBD2|TRBV2|TRBJ2-7|many
CASRETSGSYEQYF
TGTGCCAGCAGAGAGACTAGCGGGAGCTACGAGCAGTACTTC
>14|-|TRBV2|TRBJ1-2|-
CAGSSTPQGPGYTF
TGTGCCGGCAGTTCGACCCCGCAGGGGCCAGGCTACACCTTC
>16|-|TRBV20-1|TRBJ1-6|-
CSARDLGEGGISPLHF
TGCAGTGCTAGAGATCTCGGAGAAGGGGGGATTTCACCCCTCCACTTT
>15|TRBD1|TRBV5-1|TRBJ1-1|-
CASSLGTGTVAEAFF
TGCGCCAGCAGCCTTGGGACAGGCACGGTGGCTGAAGCTTTCTTT
>15|TRBD1|TRBV29-1|TRBJ1-2|-
CSVPSRTGVFDGYTF
TGCAGCGTCCCCAGCCGGACAGGGGTTTTCGATGGCTACACCTTC
>16|-|TRBV20-1|TRBJ2-4|many
CSARAGFEVAKNIQYF
TGCAGTGCTAGAGCAGGTTTCGAGGTAGCCAAAAACATTCAGTACTTC
>18|-|TRBV5-1|TRBJ2-2|few
CASSLEGHHRKVAGELFF
TGCGCCAGCAGCTTGGAAGGGCATCACCGGAAAGTCGCCGGGGAGCTGTTTTTT
>14|TRBD1|TRBV28|TRBJ2-4|-
CASSPNRGRNIQYF
TGTGCCAGCAGTCCAAACAGGGGGCGAAACATTCAGTACTTC
>14|TRBD1|TRBV10-3|TRBJ1-1|few
CAISDRGKGTEAFF
TGTGCCATCAGTGACAGGGGGAAGGGGACTGAAGCTTTCTTT
>14|TRBD2|TRBV3-1|TRBJ2-3|-
CASSPSGGKDTQYF
TGTGCCAGCAGTCCTAGCGGGGGTAAGGATACGCAGTATTTT
>15|-|TRBV3-1|TRBJ2-3|-
CASSPLAVVTDTQYF
TGTGCCAGCAGCCCTTTAGCGGTTGTCACAGATACGCAGTATTTT
>15|TRBD1|TRBV10-3|TRBJ2-1|many
CAISERQGVHNEQFF
TGTGCCATCAGTGAGAGGCAGGGGGTCCACAATGAGCAGTTCTTC
>16|-|TRBV30|TRBJ1-4|few
CAWSVGGRGMGEKLFF
TGTGCCTGGAGTGTGGGGGGGCGCGGAATGGGTGAAAAACTGTTTTTT
>13|-|TRBV25-1|TRBJ2-1|-
CASSEYRGGEQFF
TGTGCCAGCAGTGAATATCGCGGAGGTGAGCAGTTCTTC
>15|-|TRBV29-1|TRBJ2-7|many
CSVEAPGISSYEQYF
TGCAGCGTTGAAGCCCCAGGGATAAGCTCCTACGAGCAGTACTTC
>14|-|TRBV7-9|TRBJ1-1|few
CASSSAGDSTEAFF
TGTGCCAGCAGCTCTGCCGGGGATAGCACTGAAGCTTTCTTT
>16|-|TRBV5-1|TRBJ2-3|-
CASSPWGGTATNTQYF
TGCGCCAGCAGCCCCTGGGGGGGGACAGCCACAAATACGCAGTATTTT
>14|-|TRBV27|TRBJ1-4|many
CASRLQGSGEKLFF
TGTGCCAGCAGGCTCCAGGGCTCGGGAGAAAAACTGTTTTTT
>14|-|TRBV7-2|TRBJ1-2|-
CASSSGGGPYGYTF
TGTGCCAGCAGCTCCGGTGGGGGGCCCTATGGCTACACCTTC
>16|TRBD2|TRBV3-1|TRBJ2-1|many
CASSQVRIAGVNEQFF
TGTGCCAGCAGCCAAGTACGAATAGCGGGGGTCAATGAGCAGTTCTTC
>12|-|TRBV25-1|TRBJ2-5|-
CASSDHLSRLYF
TGTGCCAGCAGTGACCACCTTTCTAGGCTGTACTTC
>14|TRBD1|TRBV7-2|TRBJ2-1|-
CASSLVQGVNEQFF
TGTGCCAGCAGCTTAGTACAGGGGGTGAATGAGCAGTTCTTC
>14|TRBD1|TRBV20-1|TRBJ2-7|many
CSASSRQGRNEQYF
TGCAGTGCTTCTTCACGACAGGGAAGGAACGAGCAGTACTTC
>16|-|TRBV7-8|TRBJ2-3|few
CASSPQVGGNTDTQYF
TGTGCCAGCAGCCCCCAAGTCGGCGGCAACACAGATACGCAGTATTTT
>14|-|TRBV12-3/TRBV12-4|TRBJ2-2|-
CASSLAGFTGELFF
TGTGCCAGCAGTTTAGCGGGTTTCACCGGGGAGCTGTTTTTT
>16|TRBD2|TRBV6-2/TRBV6-3|TRBJ2-3|many
CASSKGTTSGGDTQYF
TGTGCCAGCAGCAAGGGGACGACTAGCGGTGGTGATACGCAGTATTTT
>16|-|TRBV5-1|TRBJ2-1|few
CASSLAEGFSYNEQFF
TGCGCCAGCAGCTTGGCGGAGGGTTTCTCCTACAATGAGCAGTTCTTC
>12|-|TRBV7-2|TRBJ2-3|few
CASSLWGRTQYF
TGTGCCAGCAGCTTATGGGGCCGAACGCAGTATTTT
>15|-|TRBV18|TRBJ1-6|-
CASPPQNSYNSPLHF
TGTGCCAGCCCACCACAGAACTCCTATAATTCACCCCTCCACTTT
>15|TRBD2|TRBV2|TRBJ2-5|many
CASSELAGSKETQYF
TGTGCCAGCAGTGAGTTAGCGGGGTCTAAAGAGACCCAGTACTTC
>15|TRBD2|TRBV25-1|TRBJ2-1|-
CASGVLSGGVNEQFF
TGTGCCAGCGGTGTCCTCAGCGGGGGGGTGAATGAGCAGTTCTTC
>16|TRBD1|TRBV7-3|TRBJ2-1|many
CASSSSPGTGANEQFF
TGTGCCAGCAGCTCCTCTCCCGGGACAGGAGCCAATGAGCAGTTCTTC
>16|-|TRBV29-1|TRBJ1-2|-
CSVQLGTPLYYYGYTF
TGCAGCGTCCAACTCGGGACGCCTCTTTACTACTATGGCTACACCTTC
>15|TRBD2|TRBV20-1|TRBJ2-1|-
CSARVLAGVQNEQFF
TGCAGTGCTAGGGTACTAGCGGGAGTCCAGAATGAGCAGTTCTTC
>18|-|TRBV6-2/TRBV6-3|TRBJ2-7|-
CASSYSTGSSKDSYEQYF
TGTGCCAGCAGTTACTCGACTGGTTCGTCCAAGGACTCCTACGAGCAGTACTTC
>13|TRBD1|TRBV7-9|TRBJ2-5|-
CASRWDRPNEQYF
TGTGCCAGCAGATGGGACAGGCCAAATGAGCAGTACTTC
>13|-|TRBV7-3|TRBJ2-5|-
CASSAYYDNEQYF
TGTGCCAGCAGCGCCTACTACGACAATGAGCAGTACTTC